This T cell receptor beta chain appears in the sequencing data of a study of early T cells in non-severe SARS-CoV-2 infection (dated by TCRdb to about 2021). Background for the entire study: Because TCR sequencing relied on bulk RNA taken from unsorted whole blood, pairing of alpha and beta chains was not possible. Study-level results and caveats: Matching against VDJdb was skewed toward anti-spike CD8 responses, likely underestimated virus-specific expansions, and missed private and CD4 specificities.

CDR1 SEHNR and CDR2 FQNEAQ were looked up in the germline V gene (reference sequence). The CDR3, cysteine through phenylalanine, is 14 amino acids long. Of all the DNA, just the CDR3 is kept, 42 bases in frame from base 1. V is pared back by 3 bases and J by 0 bases, with 8 bases lying between the germline termini. The library was prepared using 5' RACE. The instrument was a NextSeq 500. The TCR library protocol attached unique molecular identifiers to individual cDNA molecules to correct for sequencing error and PCR bias. Sequencing covered both TCR alpha and beta chains, and within each sample the abundances of alpha and beta sequences were tightly co-correlated. For the original study's pipeline: Decombinator V4 was used to annotate the V gene, J gene and CDR3 of the TCR sequences. Expanded TCRs were defined as changing significantly between any two time points under a Poisson model with p below 0.0001. TCR abundances were normalised to the total number of TCRs sequenced in each sample and reported as counts per million. MAIT TCRs were defined by TRAV1-2 paired with TRAJ12, TRAJ20 or TRAJ33, and iNKT TCRs by TRAV10 paired with TRAJ18. VDJdb, accessed 1 November 2021, was searched for CMV, EBV and SARS-CoV-2 annotated TCRs, with TCRs annotated for multiple antigens excluded. TCRdb handled the public reads itself, with Q25 trimming in fastp and clone calling in MiXCR, and kept productive beta chains. Rows with one shared CDR3 protein collapse into an entry with the most common genes and DNA. The V and J calls and clone size are TCRdb's, not the authors'. The sample table records about 52,000 distinct CDR3 sequences; approximately 6.2% of these occur just once. In total, the top ten clones hold 3.9% of the sample.

A case-control design nested within a healthcare worker cohort in London, UK, was used, with weekly nasopharyngeal swab PCR tests and blood sampling performed. Healthcare workers were recruited between 23 and 31 March 2020, during the week of the UK lockdown, and were followed weekly for up to roughly 15 weeks. This clonotype was observed at least ten times. Which antigen it targets is not known. Base qualities are missing; no much larger clone stands one base away. The sequencing sample was made of whole blood. The sequence was collected from an adult who was a healthcare worker with PCR-confirmed SARS-CoV-2 infection or an uninfected control (not recorded which). Recombination linked TRBV7-9 to TRBJ1-1, with no reliable assignment of the D segment. The CDR3 loop reads CASSLAAMNTEAFF. At the DNA level, the sequence is TGTGCCAGCAGCTTGGCAGCCATGAACACTGAAGCTTTCTTT.